The 26 T cell receptor beta chains given below trace back to one sample, sequenced in a study of blood T cells in healthy people across ages. A second PCR, run for about 6 to 12 cycles, used a sample-barcoded 5' primer plus a J-beta primer mix. TCRdb analysed the 5' RACE reads with MiXCR anew, one entry per CDR3 protein. The profile covers approximately 1,100,000 distinct CDR3 sequences, with under 55% appearing a single time and approximately 19% taken by the ten largest. Sample: blood. The receptors originated from a woman aged 60-70 years in good health.

The V gene is TRBV7-9, the J gene TRBJ2-3; D gene ambiguous. CDR3 size: 15 residues. Germline V gives CDR1 SEHNR, CDR2 FQNEAQ (reference sequence). V was clipped by 2 bases and J by 2 bases, with 11 bases between them. The CDR3 nucleotides are TGTGCCAGCAGCTTAAACCACGGTCCCACAGATACGCAGTATTTT. Protein sequence: CASSLNHGPTDTQYF.

This clonotype has only a few counts. The chain carries TRBV28 and TRBJ2-5; maybe TRBD1 (6 bases). The end of the DNA is better explained by TRBJ2-7, so the J call may be wrong. Germline V gene lookup returns CDR1 MDHEN and CDR2 SYDVKM. This CDR3 has 13 amino acids. This CDR3 is CASSRDILYEQYF. In DNA form, the CDR3 reads TGTGCCAGCAGTCGGGACATCCTCTACGAGCAGTACTTC.

This clonotype was detected a few times. The chain joins TRBV5-1 to TRBJ2-7; TRBD1 matches 9 bases. Losses at the gene ends were 4 bases for V and 5 bases for J; bases not matched to a gene: 16. Germline CDR1 reads SGHRS; CDR2 reads YFSETQ. CDR3 length: 17 amino acids. In nucleotides, the CDR3 is TGCGCCAGCAGCCTCTTCACAGGGGGCCTAGTCCAAAACGAGCAGTACTTC. It translates to CASSLFTGGLVQNEQYF.

This clonotype was observed once. The CDR3 DNA reads as TGTGCCAGCAGCGTAGCTACGCTAGAGACCCAGTACTTC. This encodes CASSVATLETQYF. The chain carries TRBV9 and TRBJ2-5; D ambiguous. Trimming shortened V by 0 bases and J by 4 bases, and 7 bases separated the two germline ends. CDR1 and CDR2 from the germline V gene are SGDLS and YYNGEE. CDR3 length: 13 residues.

The CDR3 protein is CASSRGSFYEQYF. Written as DNA, the CDR3 is TGTGCCAGCAGCCGCGGGAGTTTCTACGAGCAGTACTTC. This chain uses TRBV14 with TRBJ2-7; TRBD2 aligns across 7 bases. Trimming removed 4 bases from V and 3 bases from J; junction bases left unmatched: 3. CDR3 length: 13 residues. Germline V gene lookup returns CDR1 SGHDN and CDR2 FVKESK.

V gene TRBV29-1 combines with J gene TRBJ1-2, with 7 bases identical to TRBD1. With 5 bases clipped from V and 8 bases from J, the junction kept 11 bases outside the gene matches. Germline CDR1 and CDR2: SQVTM and ANQGSEA. The CDR3 consists of 13 residues. In DNA form, the CDR3 reads TGCAGCGTTCAGGGGGGAAGGGGCGGGGGCTACACCTTC. As protein: CSVQGGRGGGYTF.

With respect to this clonotype: A clone one base away is much larger, so this may be a read error. V gene TRBV28 combines with J gene TRBJ2-7; the D is unclear. CDR1 is MDHEN, CDR2 SYDVKM, per germline. The CDR3 has 14 residues. V was shortened by 5 bases and J by 6 bases, with 17 bases between the two germline ends. DNA of the CDR3: TGTGCCAGCAGTCCTCTAGACCTGCTTTTCGAGCAGTACTTC. Translation: CASSPLDLLFEQYF.

The V and J genes are TRBV6-6 and TRBJ1-1; 9 bases are shared with TRBD1. CDR3 length: 16 residues. The germline V gene has CDR1 MNHNY and CDR2 SVGAGI (reference sequence). After removal of 6 bases from V and 2 bases from J, the junction contained 10 bases not matched to a gene. This chain's CDR3 is CASRLRDRVTNTEAFF. CDR3 DNA: TGTGCCAGCAGACTCCGGGACAGGGTTACTAACACTGAAGCTTTCTTT.

The chain links TRBV29-1 to TRBJ2-1; D not certain. The CDR3 spans 14 residues. Trimming took off 7 bases at V and 7 bases at J, with 20 bases between the two ends. Germline values: CDR1 SQVTM, CDR2 ANQGSEA. In DNA, the CDR3 is TGCAGCGCTTGGTTGAGTGGGTCGCCGAATGAGCAGTTCTTC. Translated, it gives CSAWLSGSPNEQFF.

This clonotype was seen ten or more times. The V call is TRBV20-1, the J call TRBJ2-3; 7 bases are shared with TRBD2. V lost 0 bases to trimming and J lost 2 bases; unmatched junction nucleotides: 5. This CDR3 is built from 15 residues. The germline gives CDR1 DFQATT, CDR2 SNEGSKA (reference sequence). The DNA of the CDR3 is TGCAGTGCTAGAGATGCCGGGACTACCACAGATACGCAGTATTTT. This sequence encodes CSARDAGTTTDTQYF.

The CDR3 here is CASSSGLAGGNYNEQFF. The CDR3 DNA reads as TGCGCCAGCAGCTCAGGACTAGCGGGAGGCAACTACAATGAGCAGTTCTTC. This chain joins TRBV5-1 and TRBJ2-1; 14 bases are shared with TRBD2. The CDR3 has 17 amino acids. The germline V gene has CDR1 SGHRS and CDR2 YFSETQ. V was clipped by 3 bases and J by 3 bases; unmatched bases: 5.

This clonotype was detected only a few times. The V and J genes are TRBV14 and TRBJ2-4; tentatively, D is TRBD2 (5 bases). Germline V lookup: CDR1 SGHDN, CDR2 FVKESK. The CDR3 contains 12 residues. V was shortened by 4 bases and J by 13 bases, with 14 bases between the two germline ends. In nucleotides, the CDR3 is TGTGCCAGCAGCCGATTCTCTAGCTCCCAGTACTTC. Protein product: CASSRFSSSQYF.

This clonotype was recorded once. The chain has TRBV6-1 and TRBJ2-1, with D possibly being TRBD1 or TRBD2 (6 bases each). Germline CDR1 MNHNS, CDR2 SASEGT. This CDR3 is built from 16 residues. Trimming removed 10 bases at V and 3 bases at J, with 22 bases between. CDR3 sequence reads: CATQSGRGAGYNEQFF. Here the CDR3 DNA reads TGTGCCACCCAATCAGGTAGGGGGGCCGGCTACAATGAGCAGTTCTTC.

The rearrangement uses TRBV15 and TRBJ2-1; 9 nucleotides align to TRBD1. In germline, CDR1 is LNHNV, CDR2 YYDKDF (reference sequence). The CDR3 has 18 amino acids. Unmatched junction bases numbered 14, after V lost 0 bases and J lost 8 bases. For the CDR3, the DNA is TGTGCCACCAGCAGAGATCTTCTCCGGGACAGGGCCTTCCATGAGCAGTTCTTC. Translated, it gives CATSRDLLRDRAFHEQFF.

This chain uses TRBV2 with TRBJ1-6; 7 bases fit TRBD1. This CDR3 has 15 amino acids. CDR1 SNHLY and CDR2 FYNNEI come from the germline V gene. Losses at the gene ends were 8 bases for V and 9 bases for J; bases not matched to a gene: 13. The CDR3 spells CASRSDRVELSPLHF. DNA for the CDR3: TGTGCCAGCCGTTCCGACAGGGTAGAGCTTTCACCCCTCCACTTT.

The V gene is TRBV12-3 or TRBV12-4, the J gene TRBJ2-3; 11 bases are shared with TRBD2. The CDR3 length is 18 residues. Trimming at V came to 2 bases and at J to 2 bases, leaving 9 bases not matched to a gene. The CDR3 is CASSLRLAGGAPTDTQYF. The DNA of the CDR3 is TGTGCCAGCAGTTTAAGGCTAGCGGGAGGCGCGCCCACAGATACGCAGTATTTT.

The table lists this clonotype with many counts. J is TRBJ2-4 and V is TRBV20-1; 10 positions match TRBD2. The V gene's germline CDR1 is DFQATT and CDR2 SNEGSKA (reference sequence). The CDR3 runs 19 residues. Unmatched junction bases numbered 17, after V lost 3 bases and J lost 3 bases. The CDR3 DNA reads as TGCAGTGCTAGGGGGGATATAGCGGGAGGAGTCGGGATCAAAAACATTCAGTACTTC. Its protein product is CSARGDIAGGVGIKNIQYF.

The rearrangement joins TRBV20-1 to TRBJ2-1; possible D gene TRBD1, 6 bases. The ends were cut back, 0 bases at V and 6 bases at J, with 12 bases in the middle. CDR3 length: 14 residues. Germline V gives CDR1 DFQATT, CDR2 SNEGSKA (reference sequence). For the CDR3, the DNA is TGCAGTGCTAGAGACCCGGACAGAGTCAATGAGCAGTTCTTC. Translated, it gives CSARDPDRVNEQFF.

This sequence joins TRBV20-1 and TRBJ2-5, with a possible D match to TRBD1 (6 bases). V was clipped by 5 bases and J by 0 bases, with 13 bases between them. Germline CDR1 reads DFQATT; CDR2 reads SNEGSKA (reference sequence). This CDR3 comprises 14 residues. The CDR3: CSAPDRTYQETQYF. In nucleotides, the CDR3 is TGCAGTGCTCCTGACAGGACGTACCAAGAGACCCAGTACTTC.

In this sample, this clonotype turned up a few times. Its ends do not fully match the called genes, so a read error is possible. The chain recombines TRBV10-2 with TRBJ2-7, with D tentatively TRBD2 (6 bases). The CDR3 loop spans 11 amino acids. From germline, CDR1 is WSHSY and CDR2 SAAADI. The CDR3 spells CASSGGNEQYF. Here the CDR3 DNA reads TGTGCCAGCAGTGGAGGGAACGAGCAGTACTTC.

The chain's CDR3 is CSARLAGVGQYF. Written as DNA, the CDR3 is TGCAGTGCTAGGCTCGCTGGGGTCGGGCAGTACTTC. The genes are TRBV20-1 and TRBJ2-7; D is undetermined. Germline V lookup: CDR1 DFQATT, CDR2 SNEGSKA (reference sequence). Trimming left V 3 bases short and J 9 bases short, with 15 bases between. The CDR3 has 12 amino acids.

This clonotype was counted a few times. The chain combines TRBV27 with TRBJ2-7; maybe TRBD2 (6 bases). Germline loops: CDR1 MNHEY, CDR2 SMNVEV (reference sequence). The CDR3 contains 17 residues. The V end lost 4 bases, the J end lost 0 bases, and 19 bases lay between the germline ends. The CDR3 protein is CASSSQRLVISSYEQYF. The CDR3 DNA reads as TGTGCCAGCAGTTCACAAAGACTAGTTATCAGCTCCTACGAGCAGTACTTC.

The rearrangement joins TRBV29-1 to TRBJ2-5; TRBD1 matches at 7 bases. The V and J ends lost 5 bases and 2 bases, in that order; junction bases with no gene match: 5. This CDR3 has 13 amino acids. Germline V CDR1 and CDR2: SQVTM, ANQGSEA. CDR3 amino acids: CSVRTGLQETQYF. CDR3 in DNA: TGCAGCGTTAGGACAGGTTTGCAAGAGACCCAGTACTTC.

This clonotype appeared once. The chain employs TRBV7-8 and TRBJ1-1; possible D gene TRBD1, 5 bases. Germline V gene data show CDR1 as SGHVS and CDR2 as FQNEAQ. The CDR3 has 15 residues. The V end was cut by 1 base, the J end by 2 bases, with 11 bases between. CDR3 coding DNA: TGTGCCAGCAGCTTAGGAGGGGTCCCCAACACTGAAGCTTTCTTT. Amino acids: CASSLGGVPNTEAFF.

V and J are TRBV1 and TRBJ2-1; the DNA was not used to check the table's D call, TRBD2. TRBV1 is noted as a pseudogene. This CDR3 is built from 13 residues. The chain's CDR3 is CTSKREGPSEQFF. The CDR3 coding sequence is TGCACCAGCAAGCGGGAGGGTCCCAGTGAGCAGTTCTTC.

The rearrangement joins TRBV6-5 to TRBJ1-1, with D possibly matching TRBD1 (5 bases). From germline, CDR1 is MNHEY and CDR2 SVGAGI. The CDR3 loop spans 15 amino acids. V dropped 5 bases and J dropped 3 bases, with 16 bases sitting between them. CDR3 region: CASSRGEAGYTEAFF. The CDR3 DNA sequence: TGTGCCAGCAGTCGGGGGGAAGCGGGGTACACTGAAGCTTTCTTT.